This T cell receptor beta chain was recorded in a study of blood T cell repertoires in COVID-19. The CDR3 is 15 amino acids. Trimming removed 6 bases from V and 7 bases from J, with 16 bases in between. Germline V gene sequence: CDR1 MDHEN, CDR2 SYDVKM. Recovered status applied to Cohort 3 donors who had two consecutive negative PCRs. It also applied to those with clearance or with symptom resolution. The data were produced by immunoSEQ multiplex PCR, yet TCRdb's version contains in-frame clones alone and is incomplete. The table shows 250,000 to 350,000 clones, with approximately 92% occurring only once.

The sequence derives from a woman between 25 and 40 years old who had recovered from COVID-19. V gene TRBV28 combines with J gene TRBJ1-6, with TRBD1 as a possible D gene (5 bases). Input material: PBMCs or T cells enriched from blood (not recorded which). The CDR3 protein is CASRAFGGTNSPLHF. The DNA for the CDR3 is TGTGCCAGCAGAGCCTTTGGGGGGACGAATTCACCCCTCCACTTT.